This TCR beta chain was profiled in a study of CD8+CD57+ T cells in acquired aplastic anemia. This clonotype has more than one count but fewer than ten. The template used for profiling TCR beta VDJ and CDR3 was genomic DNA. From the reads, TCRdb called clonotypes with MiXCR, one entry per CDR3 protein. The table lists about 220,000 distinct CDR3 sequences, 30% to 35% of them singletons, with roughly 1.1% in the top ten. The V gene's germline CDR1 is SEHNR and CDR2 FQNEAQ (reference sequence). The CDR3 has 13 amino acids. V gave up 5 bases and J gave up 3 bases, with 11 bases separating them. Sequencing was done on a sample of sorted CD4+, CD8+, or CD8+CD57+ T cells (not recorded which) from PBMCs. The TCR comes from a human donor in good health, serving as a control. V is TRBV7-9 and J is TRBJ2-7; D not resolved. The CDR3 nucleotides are TGTGCCAGCAGCCCTGACTCCGACTACGAGCAGTACTTC. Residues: CASSPDSDYEQYF. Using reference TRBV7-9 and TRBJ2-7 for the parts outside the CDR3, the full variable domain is DTGVSQNPRHKITKRGQNVTFRCDPISEHNRLYWYRQTLGQGPEFLTYFQNEAQLEKSRLLSDRFSAERPKGSFSTLEIQRTEQGDSAMYLCASSPDSDYEQYFGPGTRLTVT.